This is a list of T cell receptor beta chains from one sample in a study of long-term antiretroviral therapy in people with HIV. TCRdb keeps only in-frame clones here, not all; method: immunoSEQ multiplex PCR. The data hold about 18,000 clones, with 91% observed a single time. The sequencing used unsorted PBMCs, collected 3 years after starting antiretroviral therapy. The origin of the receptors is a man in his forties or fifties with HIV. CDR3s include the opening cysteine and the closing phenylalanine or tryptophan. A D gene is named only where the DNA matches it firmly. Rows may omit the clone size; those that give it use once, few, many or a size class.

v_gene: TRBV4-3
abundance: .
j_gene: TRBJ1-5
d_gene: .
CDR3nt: TGCGCCAGCAGCCAAGAAAGGGGGCCCCAGCATTTT
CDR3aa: CASSQERGPQHF

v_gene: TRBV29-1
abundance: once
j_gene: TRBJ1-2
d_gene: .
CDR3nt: TGCAGCGCTTATGGGGGGGGAATTGAGTACGGCTACACCTTC
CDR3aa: CSAYGGGIEYGYTF

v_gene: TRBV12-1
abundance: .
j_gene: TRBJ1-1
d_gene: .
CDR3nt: TGTGCCAGCAGCTTTCCCGTCCGGGACAGGTCCATGAACACTGAAGCTTTCTTT
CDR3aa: CASSFPVRDRSMNTEAFF

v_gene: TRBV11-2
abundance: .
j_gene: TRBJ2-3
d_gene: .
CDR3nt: TGTGCCAGCAGCCGGGGGTTCACAGATACGCAGTATTTT
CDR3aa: CASSRGFTDTQYF

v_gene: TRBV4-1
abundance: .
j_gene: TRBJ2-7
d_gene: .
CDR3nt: TGCGCCAGCAGCCTCTCGGGCCCCTACGAGCAGTACTTC
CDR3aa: CASSLSGPYEQYF

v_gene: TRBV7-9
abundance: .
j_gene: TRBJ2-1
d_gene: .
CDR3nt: TGTGCCAGCAGCTTAGGGGAAGGTGAGCAGTTCTTC
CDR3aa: CASSLGEGEQFF

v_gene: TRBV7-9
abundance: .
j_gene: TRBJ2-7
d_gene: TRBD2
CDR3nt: TGTGCCAGCAGTCATTCCGGGACTAGCGTCTACGAGCAGTACTTC
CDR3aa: CASSHSGTSVYEQYF

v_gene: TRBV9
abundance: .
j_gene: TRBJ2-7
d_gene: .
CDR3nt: TGTGCCAGCAGCGGACGGGACCGCTTCTACGAGCAGTACTTC
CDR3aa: CASSGRDRFYEQYF

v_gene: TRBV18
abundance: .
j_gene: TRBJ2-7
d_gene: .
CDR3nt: TGTGCCAGCTCACTATTCCCGTCGGGGGGCGGAGAGTCCTACGAGCAGTACTTC
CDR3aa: CASSLFPSGGGESYEQYF

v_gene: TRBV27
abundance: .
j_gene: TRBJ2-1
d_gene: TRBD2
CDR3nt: TGTGCCAGCAGTGTTGGGACTAGGGGAGACAATGAGCAGTTCTTC
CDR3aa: CASSVGTRGDNEQFF

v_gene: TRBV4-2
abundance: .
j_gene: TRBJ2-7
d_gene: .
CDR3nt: TGTGCCAGCAGCCAAGGTTTCACGGAGCAGTACTTC
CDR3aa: CASSQGFTEQYF

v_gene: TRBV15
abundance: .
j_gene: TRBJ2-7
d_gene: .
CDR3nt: TGTGCCACCAGCAGAGATGGGAGGAGCTTTCCCTACGAGCAGTACTTC
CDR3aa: CATSRDGRSFPYEQYF

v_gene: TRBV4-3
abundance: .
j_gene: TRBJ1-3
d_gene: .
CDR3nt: TGCGCCAGCAGCCAAGCAGGGACTAGCTCTGGAAACACCATATATTTT
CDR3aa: CASSQAGTSSGNTIYF

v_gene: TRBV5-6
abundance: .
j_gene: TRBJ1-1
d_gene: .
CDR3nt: TGTGCCAGCAGCTGGGGGACGGGGAACACTGAAGCTTTCTTT
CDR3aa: CASSWGTGNTEAFF

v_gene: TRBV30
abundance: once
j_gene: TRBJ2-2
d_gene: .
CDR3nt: TGTGCCTGGAAGTTAGACGCGTCGGCCGGGGAGCTGTTTTTT
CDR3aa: CAWKLDASAGELFF

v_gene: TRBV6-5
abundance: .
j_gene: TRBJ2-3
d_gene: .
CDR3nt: TGTGCCAGCTGGAGACAGGCGCTCACAGATACGCAGTATTTT
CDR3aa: CASWRQALTDTQYF

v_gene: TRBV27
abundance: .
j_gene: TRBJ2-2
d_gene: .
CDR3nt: TGTGCCAGCAGTTTATCTGCATTTCTGCTCAACACCGGGGAGCTGTTTTTT
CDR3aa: CASSLSAFLLNTGELFF

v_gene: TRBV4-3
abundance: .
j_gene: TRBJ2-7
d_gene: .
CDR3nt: TGCGCCAGCAGCCAAGATCCAGATGCCTCCATTTACGAGCAGTACTTC
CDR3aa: CASSQDPDASIYEQYF

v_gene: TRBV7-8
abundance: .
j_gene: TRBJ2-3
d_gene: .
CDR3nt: TGTGCCAGCAGCTTAGAGGGCGTCGACCGCACAGATACGCAGTATTTT
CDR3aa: CASSLEGVDRTDTQYF

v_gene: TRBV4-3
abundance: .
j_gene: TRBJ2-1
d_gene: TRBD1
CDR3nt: TGCGCCAGCAGCCAAGATCAGGGACAGTACAATGAGCAGTTCTTC
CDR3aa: CASSQDQGQYNEQFF

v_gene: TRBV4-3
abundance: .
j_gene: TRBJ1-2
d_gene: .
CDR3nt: TGCGCCAGCAGCCAAGTTAGCCAAAGGGGCTATGGCTACACCTTC
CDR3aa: CASSQVSQRGYGYTF

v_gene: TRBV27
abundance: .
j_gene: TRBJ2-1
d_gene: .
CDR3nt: TGTGCCAGCAGTCCTGGACTGGGGGAGTTCTTC
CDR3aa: CASSPGLGEFF

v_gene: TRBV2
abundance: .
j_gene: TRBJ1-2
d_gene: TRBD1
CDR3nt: TGTGCCAGTGGGGGGGACAGTAACTATGGCTACACCTTC
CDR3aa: CASGGDSNYGYTF

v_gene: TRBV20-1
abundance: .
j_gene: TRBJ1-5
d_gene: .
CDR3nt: TGCAGTGCCCAGGTGGGTCAGCCCCAGCATTTT
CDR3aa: CSAQVGQPQHF

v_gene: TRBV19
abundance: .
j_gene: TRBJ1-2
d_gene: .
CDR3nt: TGTGCCAGCGCCAAATCCAGGGCCAGCTATGGCTACACCTTC
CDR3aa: CASAKSRASYGYTF

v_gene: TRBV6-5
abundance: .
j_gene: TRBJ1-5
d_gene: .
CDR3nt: TGTGCCAGCAGCTACGAGGGGGGGGCGCGTGATCAGCCCCAGCATTTT
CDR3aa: CASSYEGGARDQPQHF

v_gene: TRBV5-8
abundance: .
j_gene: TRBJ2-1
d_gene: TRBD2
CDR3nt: TGTGCCAGCAGCCAGACAGGGCTAGCGGGGGAGAATGAGCAGTTCTTC
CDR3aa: CASSQTGLAGENEQFF

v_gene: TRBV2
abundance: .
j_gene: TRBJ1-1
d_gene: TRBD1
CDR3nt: TGTGCCAGCAGTGAAGGAGGGGGACAGGCGACAAAAGCTTTCTTT
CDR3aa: CASSEGGGQATKAFF